A single sample gave rise to the 17 T cell receptor beta chains below, sequenced in a study of radiotherapy plus CTLA-4 blockade in lung cancer. Method: immunoSEQ multiplex PCR; TCRdb's copy keeps in-frame clones and lacks some. The sample has tens of thousands of clones, less than 75% seen once. The sample consisted of peripheral blood, taken from a patient treated with radiotherapy plus ipilimumab. The receptors were gathered from a human donor with non-small cell lung cancer whose response to radiotherapy plus ipilimumab could not be evaluated.

V and J are TRBV4-1 and TRBJ2-7; TRBD1 matches at 8 bases. V was clipped by 6 bases and J by 0 bases; unmatched bases: 4. The CDR3 is made up of 14 amino acids. CDR1 MGHRA and CDR2 YSYEKL come from the germline V gene. Here the CDR3 DNA reads TGCGCCAGCAGAAGGACAGGGAGCTCCTACGAGCAGTACTTC. Its translation is CASRRTGSSYEQYF.

DNA for the CDR3: TGTGCCAGCAGCCCATTGGGGGGGTATGGCTACACCTTC. Its protein product is CASSPLGGYGYTF. The J gene is TRBJ1-2, the V gene TRBV11-3, with D possibly matching TRBD1 (5 bases). This CDR3 is 13 amino acids long. Germline values: CDR1 SGHNT, CDR2 YENEEA. The V and J ends lost 5 bases and 5 bases respectively, with 12 bases between them.

J is TRBJ1-2 and V is TRBV4-1, with D hard to call. CDR1 and CDR2 (germline): MGHRA, YSYEKL. CDR3 length: 16 amino acids. Trimming removed 1 base at V and 0 bases at J, with 12 bases between. The CDR3 DNA reads as TGCGCCAGCAGCCAAGGACGCACTGGAGCTAACTATGGCTACACCTTC. Its translation: CASSQGRTGANYGYTF.

V usage is TRBV6-5 and J usage is TRBJ1-2, with TRBD1 matching 9 bases. The V and J ends lost 8 bases and 2 bases, in that order; junction bases with no gene match: 6. In germline, CDR1 is MNHEY, CDR2 SVGAGI. The CDR3 consists of 14 residues. The CDR3 is CASLGGQGNYGYTF. The CDR3 DNA follows: TGTGCCAGCCTTGGGGGACAGGGCAACTATGGCTACACCTTC.

With respect to this clone: The sample carries other DNA sequences with the same CDR3. The chain recombines TRBV7-9 with TRBJ1-1; tentative D call: TRBD1 (6 bases). The CDR3 loop spans 17 amino acids. V dropped 1 base and J dropped 1 base, with 16 bases sitting between them. CDR1 is SEHNR and CDR2 is FQNEAQ in the germline V gene (reference sequence). This CDR3 reads CASSLGGFAGENTEAFF. The CDR3 coding sequence is TGTGCCAGCAGCTTAGGAGGGTTTGCAGGGGAGAACACTGAAGCTTTCTTT.

The rearrangement joins TRBV5-4 to TRBJ2-7; D is undetermined. Germline lookup yields CDR1 SGHNT and CDR2 YYREEE (reference sequence). The ends were cut back, 4 bases at V and 0 bases at J, with 11 bases in the middle. This CDR3 region has 14 residues. CDR3 protein: CASSRDGYSYEQYF. In DNA, the CDR3 is TGTGCCAGCAGCCGTGACGGGTACTCCTACGAGCAGTACTTC.

V usage is TRBV7-9 and J usage is TRBJ1-1; D ambiguous. The CDR3 is made up of 14 amino acids. Germline V gene sequence: CDR1 SEHNR, CDR2 FQNEAQ (reference sequence). Trimming stripped 2 bases from V and 3 bases from J, with 10 bases between. CDR3: CASSLIVSYTEAFF. The CDR3 bases are TGTGCCAGCAGCTTAATTGTATCGTACACTGAAGCTTTCTTT.

This clone was found a few times. J is TRBJ2-7 and V is TRBV7-9, with D uncertain. The CDR3 consists of 12 residues. Germline values: CDR1 SEHNR, CDR2 FQNEAQ (reference sequence). V gave up 6 bases and J gave up 3 bases, with 9 bases separating them. The CDR3 spells CASSHRYYEQYF. For the CDR3, the DNA is TGTGCCAGCAGTCACCGGTACTACGAGCAGTACTTC. The full variable domain, rest sourced from reference TRBV7-9 and TRBJ2-7, is DTGVSQNPRHKITKRGQNVTFRCDPISEHNRLYWYRQTLGQGPEFLTYFQNEAQLEKSRLLSDRFSAERPKGSFSTLEIQRTEQGDSAMYLCASSHRYYEQYFGPGTRLTVT.

This clone occurred once. V gene TRBV7-3 combines with J gene TRBJ1-2, with TRBD1 identical over 7 bases. The CDR3 loop spans 15 amino acids. Germline CDR1 reads SGHTA; CDR2 reads FQGTGA. The ends lost 2 bases at V and 8 bases at J; junction bases unmatched: 11. Here the CDR3 reads CASSLAGQPMGGYTF. CDR3 coding DNA: TGTGCCAGCAGCTTAGCGGGACAGCCGATGGGAGGCTACACCTTC.

This clone has just a few counts. The chain has TRBV18 and TRBJ1-3; D gene unclear. The CDR3 runs to 14 residues. Trimming took off 7 bases at V and 4 bases at J, with 14 bases between the two ends. Germline V gene lookup returns CDR1 KGHSH and CDR2 LQKENI. CDR3 protein: CASYEDSRGNTIYF. CDR3 nucleotide sequence: TGTGCCAGCTACGAAGATTCGAGGGGAAACACCATATATTTT. The full variable domain, rest sourced from reference TRBV18 and TRBJ1-3, is NAGVMQNPRHLVRRRGQEARLRCSPMKGHSHVYWYRQLPEEGLKFMVYLQKENIIDESGMPKERFSAEFPKEGPSILRIQQVVRGDSAAYFCASYEDSRGNTIYFGEGSWLTVV.

The CDR3 is CASSGGLAGGPVGTQYF. CDR3 sequence (DNA): TGTGCCAGCAGCGGGGGACTAGCGGGGGGTCCGGTGGGGACCCAGTACTTC. The chain combines TRBV9 with TRBJ2-5, with 15 bases matching TRBD2. Germline lookup yields CDR1 SGDLS and CDR2 YYNGEE. J gave up 7 bases and V 3 bases, and 10 bases lay outside the gene matches. The CDR3 spans 17 residues.

This clone was counted between two and nine times. The CDR3 nucleotides are TGTGCCAGCAGCAGTGCAGGGATCCCGAATGAAAAACTGTTTTTT. This codes for CASSSAGIPNEKLFF. The chain links TRBV7-9 to TRBJ1-4, with TRBD1 as a possible D gene (5 bases). Trimming removed 5 bases from V and 5 bases from J, with 15 bases in between. The CDR3 runs to 15 residues. In germline, CDR1 is SEHNR, CDR2 FQNEAQ (reference sequence).

The genes are TRBV6-1 and TRBJ1-1; D is undetermined. The V end was cut by 4 bases, the J end by 2 bases, with 8 bases between. The germline CDR1 and CDR2 sequences are MNHNS and SASEGT. This CDR3 has 13 amino acids. As DNA, the CDR3 is TGTGCCAGCAGTGGACTTCTTAACACTGAAGCTTTCTTT. As protein: CASSGLLNTEAFF.

V gene TRBV7-6 combines with J gene TRBJ2-5; TRBD2 agrees at 7 bases. Looked up from germline, CDR1 is SGHVS and CDR2 is FNYEAQ. The CDR3 is 15 amino acids. Trimming removed 2 bases from V and 2 bases from J; junction bases left unmatched: 5. CDR3 sequence (DNA): TGTGCCAGCAGCTTAAACCCAGCGGGGCAAGAGACCCAGTACTTC. This gives the protein CASSLNPAGQETQYF.

This clone has just one count. The V call is TRBV4-1, the J call TRBJ1-3; 7 bases match TRBD1. Looked up from germline, CDR1 is MGHRA and CDR2 is YSYEKL. J was trimmed by 9 bases and V by 0 bases; bases with no gene match: 5. CDR3 length: 14 amino acids. In DNA form, the CDR3 reads TGCGCCAGCAGCCAAGATGCCGGGGACAGCACCATATATTTT. This translates into CASSQDAGDSTIYF.

This clone showed up just a few times. This chain uses TRBV10-2 with TRBJ1-5; 8 bases agree with TRBD1. V gave up 5 bases and J gave up 7 bases; unmatched junction bases: 7. CDR1 and CDR2 (germline): WSHSY, SAAADI. The CDR3 has 14 residues. CDR3 in DNA: TGCGCCAGCAGTCCGGACAGGGAGAGACAGCCCCAGCATTTT. It is translated as CASSPDRERQPQHF.

In its sample, this clone was seen once. The rearrangement links TRBV30 to TRBJ1-1; D ambiguous. The CDR3 consists of 12 residues. Germline V gives CDR1 GTSNPN, CDR2 SVGIG (reference sequence). V was trimmed by 3 bases and J by 1 base, leaving 6 bases between them. This CDR3 is CAWSHSNTEAFF. Here the CDR3 DNA reads TGTGCCTGGAGCCATTCGAACACTGAAGCTTTCTTT.